This TCR beta chain was found in a study of blood T cell repertoires in COVID-19. Study overall: Whether acute or convalescent, the COVID-19 samples came from the United States, Italy and Spain. PBMCs, B-cell-depleted T cells, or T cells provided the cDNA or gDNA that made up the material.

Authors' analysis steps: Amplified reference gene primers provided the basis for estimating nucleated cell counts. Method: immunoSEQ multiplex PCR; TCRdb's copy keeps in-frame clones and lacks some. V and J calls and clone size are as listed in that table; D and trimming were resolved from the DNA. The sample has 140,000 to 150,000 clones, around 80% seen once. The CDR3 is 16 amino acids. Trimming took 2 bases from V and 5 from J, leaving 18 bases between them. Germline V gives CDR1 KGHSH, CDR2 LQKENI. This clone was detected only a few times. The sequence was obtained from an older woman with acute or convalescent COVID-19. The chain is built from TRBV18 and TRBJ1-1; D is unresolved. The sample consisted of peripheral blood. This chain's CDR3 is CASSPLTPRRDTEAFF. CDR3 DNA: TGTGCCAGCTCACCATTGACACCCCGTCGGGATACTGAAGCTTTCTTT.